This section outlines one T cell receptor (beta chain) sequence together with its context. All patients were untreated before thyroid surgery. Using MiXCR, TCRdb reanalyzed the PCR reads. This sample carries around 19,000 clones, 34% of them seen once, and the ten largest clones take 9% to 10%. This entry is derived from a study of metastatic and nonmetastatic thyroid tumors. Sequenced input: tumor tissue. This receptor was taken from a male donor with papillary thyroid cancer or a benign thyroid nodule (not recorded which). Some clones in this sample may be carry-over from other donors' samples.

CDR3 protein: CASSSYPLTSGGPDTQYF. The CDR3 nucleotides read TGTGCCAGCAGCTCCTACCCTCTGACTAGCGGGGGCCCCGATACGCAGTATTTT. The chain links TRBV12-1 to TRBJ2-3; the table assigns TRBD2, which was not confirmed against the DNA. TRBV12-1 is a pseudogene locus. The CDR3 contains 18 residues.